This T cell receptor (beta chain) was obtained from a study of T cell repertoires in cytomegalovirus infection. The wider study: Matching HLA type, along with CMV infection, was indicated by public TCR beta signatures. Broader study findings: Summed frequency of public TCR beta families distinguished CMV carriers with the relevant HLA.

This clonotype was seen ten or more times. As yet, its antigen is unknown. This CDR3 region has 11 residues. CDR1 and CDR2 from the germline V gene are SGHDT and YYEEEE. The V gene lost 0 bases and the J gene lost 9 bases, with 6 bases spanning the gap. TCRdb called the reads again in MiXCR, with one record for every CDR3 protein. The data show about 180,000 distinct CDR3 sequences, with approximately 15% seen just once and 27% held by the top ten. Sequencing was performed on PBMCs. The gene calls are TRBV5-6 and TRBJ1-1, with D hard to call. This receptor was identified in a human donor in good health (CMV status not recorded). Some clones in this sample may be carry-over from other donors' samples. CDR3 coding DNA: TGTGCCAGCAGCTTGGTACAGAAAGCTTTCTTT. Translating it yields CASSLVQKAFF.